The following is a TCR beta chain sequence with its context. In germline, CDR1 is SGHRS, CDR2 YFSETQ. The CDR3 loop spans 15 amino acids. V dropped 4 bases and J dropped 0 bases, with 11 bases sitting between them. The source of the sample is a study of shared clonotypes between healthy human individuals. Method: immunoSEQ multiplex PCR; TCRdb's copy keeps in-frame clones and lacks some. This table holds roughly 2.6 million clones, approximately 94% found once. Sequencing was done on a sample of naive CD4+ T cells sorted from blood. Subset here: CD45RA+ positively selected. The chain has TRBV5-1 and TRBJ1-3; D gene ambiguous. The TCR sequence derives from a man aged 18 to 30 in good health. The CDR3 is CASSPGVSSGNTIYF. The CDR3 DNA sequence: TGCGCCAGCAGCCCGGGCGTGAGCTCTGGAAACACCATATATTTT.